This entry lists 3 T cell receptor beta chains sequenced from one sample in a study of T cell repertoires in cytomegalovirus infection. TCRdb recomputed calls from the reads with MiXCR, one row per CDR3 protein. The table shows about 310,000 distinct CDR3 sequences, with 20% to 25% occurring only once. These receptors lack a known antigen. The sample was cultured PBMCs, taken from culture after CMV antigen stimulation. The source is a human donor in good health (CMV status not recorded). Some clones in this sample may be carry-over from other donors' samples.

This clonotype was seen a few times. The chain recombines TRBV29-1 with TRBJ2-7; no clear D. There are 11 residues in the CDR3. The germline CDR1 and CDR2 sequences are SQVTM and ANQGSEA. V shed 0 bases and J shed 3 bases, with 3 bases lying between them. The CDR3 protein is CSVEESYEQYF. CDR3 bases: TGCAGCGTTGAAGAAAGCTACGAGCAGTACTTC.

Many counts were recorded for this clonotype. The chain carries TRBV7-2 and TRBJ1-2; possible D gene TRBD1, 5 bases. Germline V gene lookup returns CDR1 SGHTA and CDR2 FQGNSA. V lost 3 bases and J lost 2, with 13 bases in between. This CDR3 region has 15 residues. Here the CDR3 reads CASSLGPEVNYGYTF. CDR3 DNA: TGTGCCAGCAGCTTGGGGCCAGAAGTCAACTATGGCTACACCTTC.

The chain combines TRBV12-3 or TRBV12-4 with TRBJ1-2; tentative D call: TRBD1 (5 bases). V lost 4 bases, J lost 3 bases, and 12 bases lay in between. The CDR3 is made up of 14 amino acids. This CDR3 reads CASSWTRVYYGYTF. CDR3 bases: TGTGCCAGCAGTTGGACCAGGGTGTACTATGGCTACACCTTC.